This passage covers 22 T cell receptor beta chains from one sample sequenced in a study of cytomegalovirus exposure and HLA in healthy donors. The PCR ran on 60 Vbeta and 13 Jbeta primers. Data came from immunoSEQ multiplex PCR; TCRdb stores just in-frame clones and leaves some out. The table includes approximately 190,000 clones, 82% detected once. Specimen: PBMCs. The receptors stem from a woman younger than 35 in good health and CMV-seronegative.

The CDR3 DNA follows: TGTGCCACCAGCAGAGAGGTCGGCTCCTACAATGAGCAGTTCTTC. Amino acids: CATSREVGSYNEQFF. This rearrangement joins TRBV15 to TRBJ2-1; D is ambiguous. Germline V lookup: CDR1 LNHNV, CDR2 YYDKDF (reference sequence). Trimming removed 0 bases from V and 0 bases from J, with 6 bases in between. The CDR3 runs 15 residues. The full variable domain, rest sourced from reference TRBV15 and TRBJ2-1, is DAMVIQNPRYQVTQFGKPVTLSCSQTLNHNVMYWYQQKSSQAPKLLFHYYDKDFNNEADTPDNFQSRRPNTSFCFLDIRSPGLGDTAMYLCATSREVGSYNEQFFGPGTRLTVL.

The genes are TRBV6-1 and TRBJ1-6; the D gene is possibly TRBD1 (5 bases). Per the germline V gene, CDR1 is MNHNS and CDR2 is SASEGT. The CDR3 spans 16 residues. V was trimmed by 0 bases and J by 9 bases, leaving 15 bases between them. The CDR3 loop reads CASSEALGGMGSPLHF. The CDR3 DNA is TGTGCCAGCAGTGAAGCGCTGGGGGGAATGGGTTCACCCCTCCACTTT.

The chain recombines TRBV7-8 with TRBJ2-5; the D gene is possibly TRBD2 (6 bases). The J call may be in error: the DNA end matches TRBJ2-7 better. CDR3 size: 16 residues. The germline V gene has CDR1 SGHVS and CDR2 FQNEAQ. As DNA, the CDR3 is TGTGCCAGCAGCCCCTGGGGGGAAGGGCTGAACTACGAGCAGTACTTC. Protein product: CASSPWGEGLNYEQYF.

This clone has only a few counts. The chain recombines TRBV5-6 with TRBJ2-3, with TRBD2 identical over 14 bases. This CDR3 is 18 amino acids long. CDR1 and CDR2 (germline): SGHDT, YYEEEE. J lost 6 bases, V lost 1 base, and 10 bases had no gene match. The CDR3 nucleotides read TGTGCCAGCAGCTTGTTCGGAGCGACTAGCGGGGGGGAGGATACGCAGTATTTT. This codes for CASSLFGATSGGEDTQYF.

V and J are TRBV2 and TRBJ2-3, with 7 bases identical to TRBD2. The V gene end was trimmed by 8 bases and the J gene end by 1 base; junction bases not matched to a gene: 0. CDR1 is SNHLY and CDR2 is FYNNEI in the germline V gene. The CDR3 spans 12 residues. In DNA form, the CDR3 reads TGTGCCAGCCGGGGGGGCACAGATACGCAGTATTTT. Protein product: CASRGGTDTQYF.

The chain joins TRBV4-2 to TRBJ2-2; D remains unclear. The germline V and J ends were trimmed by 0 bases and 2 bases, with 7 bases remaining between them. This CDR3 has 15 amino acids. CDR1 LGHNA and CDR2 YNFKEQ come from the germline V gene. The CDR3 sequence: CASSQDLRNTGELFF. CDR3 nucleotides: TGTGCCAGCAGCCAAGACTTGCGAAACACCGGGGAGCTGTTTTTT.

The chain recombines TRBV9 with TRBJ1-2; perhaps TRBD1 as D (5 bases). The CDR3 extends over 14 amino acids. Per the germline V gene, CDR1 is SGDLS and CDR2 is YYNGEE. Trimming took 6 bases from V and 1 from J, leaving 13 bases between them. The CDR3 sequence: CASNPGGGNYGYTF. Here the CDR3 DNA reads TGTGCCAGCAATCCCGGGGGAGGTAACTATGGCTACACCTTC.

The rearrangement links TRBV19 to TRBJ1-5; perhaps TRBD1 as D (5 bases). CDR3 length: 14 residues. Germline V lookup: CDR1 LNHDA, CDR2 SQIVND (reference sequence). The V gene lost 5 bases and the J gene lost 6 bases, with 14 bases spanning the gap. The CDR3 reads CASSVGGSGQPQHF. The CDR3 DNA reads TGTGCCAGTAGTGTGGGGGGGTCCGGTCAGCCCCAGCATTTT.

The V gene is TRBV10-2, the J gene TRBJ2-5, with D possibly being TRBD1 (6 bases). This CDR3 comprises 13 residues. Trimming cost V 6 bases and J 2 bases, with 10 bases left between them. The germline CDR1 and CDR2 sequences are WSHSY and SAAADI. The CDR3 spells CASSEGQQETQYF. CDR3 nucleotides: TGCGCCAGCAGCGAAGGACAGCAAGAGACCCAGTACTTC.

The table lists this clone with a count of one. The chain is built from TRBV28 and TRBJ2-1; 12 nucleotides agree with TRBD2. Germline V gene sequence: CDR1 MDHEN, CDR2 SYDVKM. V lost 5 bases and J lost 12; bases outside the gene matches: 20. The CDR3 has 18 amino acids. This CDR3 reads CASSPMTRLAGVPRGQFF. The CDR3 DNA sequence: TGTGCCAGCAGTCCGATGACCCGACTAGCGGGAGTACCCAGGGGGCAGTTCTTC. The whole variable domain, remainder taken from reference TRBV28 and TRBJ2-1, is DVKVTQSSRYLVKRTGEKVFLECVQDMDHENMFWYRQDPGLGLRLIYFSYDVKMKEKGDIPEGYSVSREKKERFSLILESASTNQTSMYLCASSPMTRLAGVPRGQFFGPGTRLTVL.

CDR3 protein: CASSTGSYNEQFF. DNA of the CDR3: TGTGCCAGCTCGACAGGGAGCTACAATGAGCAGTTCTTC. The J gene is TRBJ2-1, the V gene TRBV6-1, with 7 bases lining up with TRBD1. Per the germline V gene, CDR1 is MNHNS and CDR2 is SASEGT. The ends lost 8 bases at V and 3 bases at J; junction bases unmatched: 4. This CDR3 is 13 amino acids long.

This clone has just one count. This chain uses TRBV7-2 with TRBJ1-2, with 10 bases aligning to TRBD1. Trimming removed 2 bases from V and 3 bases from J; junction bases left unmatched: 3. This CDR3 comprises 15 residues. CDR1 and CDR2 (germline): SGHTA, FQGNSA. Here the CDR3 reads CASSLRGQGDYGYTF. In nucleotides, the CDR3 is TGTGCCAGCAGCTTACGCGGACAGGGGGACTATGGCTACACCTTC.

This clone was seen only once. The chain couples TRBV29-1 to TRBJ2-7, with 7 bases that match TRBD1. Per the germline V gene, CDR1 is SQVTM and CDR2 is ANQGSEA. The V and J ends lost 2 bases and 4 bases, in that order; junction bases with no gene match: 5. The CDR3 is 13 residues long. CDR3 DNA sequence: TGCAGCGTTGAAAATCGACAGGGATACGAGCAGTACTTC. It yields the protein CSVENRQGYEQYF.

This clone was recorded once. The chain has TRBV6-5 and TRBJ1-4; TRBD1 matches 8 bases. This CDR3 spans 13 amino acids. J gave up 7 bases and V 6 bases, and 4 bases lay outside the gene matches. CDR1 is MNHEY and CDR2 is SVGAGI in the germline V gene. The CDR3, as DNA: TGTGCCAGCAGGGACAGGGATACTGAAAAACTGTTTTTT. Residues: CASRDRDTEKLFF.

V is TRBV29-1 and J is TRBJ2-1, with D uncertain. V gave up 3 bases and J gave up 0 bases, with 18 bases separating them. The CDR3 loop spans 17 amino acids. The germline V gene has CDR1 SQVTM and CDR2 ANQGSEA. CDR3 residues: CSVEGTERVSSYNEQFF. The CDR3 region has the DNA TGCAGCGTTGAGGGTACAGAACGCGTAAGCTCCTACAATGAGCAGTTCTTC.

This chain links TRBV7-9 with TRBJ2-3, with 7 nucleotides matching TRBD2. The CDR3 totals 15 residues. The germline CDR1 and CDR2 sequences are SEHNR and FQNEAQ (reference sequence). V shed 2 bases, J shed 2 bases, and the junction held 4 bases outside the gene matches. CDR3 region: CASSLRGDVTDTQYF. For the CDR3, the DNA is TGTGCCAGCAGCTTACGGGGGGATGTCACAGATACGCAGTATTTT.

The chain joins TRBV5-1 to TRBJ1-4; TRBD1 agrees at 8 bases. This CDR3 is built from 16 residues. Trimming at V came to 0 bases and at J to 8 bases, leaving 9 bases not matched to a gene. Germline CDR1 reads SGHRS; CDR2 reads YFSETQ. Here the CDR3 reads CASSLEGQAAREKLFF. The CDR3 region has the DNA TGCGCCAGCAGCTTGGAGGGACAGGCGGCTAGGGAAAAACTGTTTTTT.

The chain uses TRBV27 and TRBJ2-1; 8 bases line up with TRBD2. With V trimmed by 4 bases and J by 5 bases, 13 bases remained unmatched. Per the germline V gene, CDR1 is MNHEY and CDR2 is SMNVEV (reference sequence). There are 17 residues in the CDR3. The CDR3 DNA sequence: TGTGCCAGCAGTTCTGGCTTGACAGCGGGAGACGACAATGAGCAGTTCTTC. This translates into CASSSGLTAGDDNEQFF.

This clone showed up just once. V gene TRBV9 combines with J gene TRBJ1-1; 9 bases line up with TRBD1. J gave up 4 bases and V 6 bases, and 10 bases lay outside the gene matches. CDR1 is SGDLS and CDR2 is YYNGEE in the germline V gene. CDR3 size: 15 residues. CDR3 nucleotide sequence: TGTGCCAGCACTCCCGGGACAGGGAGGGGCACTGAAGCTTTCTTT. Residues: CASTPGTGRGTEAFF.

Here the CDR3 DNA reads TGTGCCAGCAGCGGACAGGTCGACACTGAAGCTTTCTTT. Translating it yields CASSGQVDTEAFF. The chain couples TRBV7-9 to TRBJ1-1; the match to TRBD1 covers 7 bases. V trimming: 5 bases; J trimming: 3 bases; junction bases outside the gene matches: 3. The CDR3 has 13 amino acids. Germline V CDR1 and CDR2: SEHNR, FQNEAQ (reference sequence).

This sequence joins TRBV19 and TRBJ2-7; possibly TRBD1 for D (6 bases). The CDR3 covers 15 residues. Deletions cut 2 bases from V and 3 bases from J, with 14 bases between. Germline V gives CDR1 LNHDA, CDR2 SQIVND (reference sequence). CDR3 DNA sequence: TGTGCCAGTAGTATAACTAACAGGGCCATCTACGAGCAGTACTTC. It is translated as CASSITNRAIYEQYF. Drawing the rest from reference TRBV19 and TRBJ2-7, the complete variable domain is DGGITQSPKYLFRKEGQNVTLSCEQNLNHDAMYWYRQDPGQGLRLIYYSQIVNDFQKGDIAEGYSVSREKKESFPLTVTSAQKNPTAFYLCASSITNRAIYEQYFGPGTRLTVT.

The chain joins TRBV27 to TRBJ1-4; possible D gene TRBD1, 6 bases. The CDR3 is 13 residues long. The ends were cut back, 5 bases at V and 8 bases at J, with 12 bases in the middle. Germline V gives CDR1 MNHEY, CDR2 SMNVEV (reference sequence). In nucleotides, the CDR3 is TGTGCCAGCAGTGAGTACGGGACAGAAAAACTGTTTTTT. Translation: CASSEYGTEKLFF.